This TCR beta chain comes out of a study of blood T cells in healthy people across ages (dated by TCRdb to the mid-2010s). In the study overall: Template switching captured roughly one uniquely barcoded TCR beta cDNA molecule per two T cells in model experiments. Two additional independent replicas of 1 million unique cDNA reads from the same blood draw were analyzed for two donors (one aged 18 to 30 and one aged 80 or older). Age-related changes in TCR beta repertoire diversity were measured in the study by deep sequencing normalized with unique cDNA molecular identifiers. To avoid experimental bias, donors of different ages were randomly spread across the sequencing lanes. The donors were divided into four age groups: young (average around 16 years), middle-aged (about 39), aged (under 70) and long-lived (around 80). Study-wide findings and limitations: Estimates of total diversity based on one million sequenced T cells were considered lower bounds and underestimates. The percentage of naive T cells measured by flow cytometry correlated strongly with observed TCR beta diversity. Because the CMV infection status of the donors was unknown, age-related changes in expanded clonotypes may potentially have been confounded. Because profiling used bulk unsorted PBMCs, naive and antigen-experienced compartments could not be compared conclusively. The long-lived group showed more naive CD4+ T cells, fewer expanded clones and increased TCR diversity than the aged group, suggesting age selection. As age increased, observed TCR beta diversity per million T cells dropped in a roughly linear way, and a significant reduction was already evident by age about 40.

The donors were some 39 Caucasian individuals from Russia, aged roughly 6 to 100 years, who were systemically healthy. Roughly 9.5 milliliters of peripheral blood were drawn from each donor into EDTA-treated Vacutainer tubes. Ficoll-Paque density-gradient centrifugation was used to isolate PBMCs, with at least 6.5 million per sample. Total RNA, at least 5.5 micrograms per sample, was extracted from PBMCs with Trizol reagent. The percentages of naive CD45RAhigh/CD27high T cells were determined by flow cytometry on a PBMC aliquot from every donor. The library relied on 5' RACE. Sequenced using an Illumina HiSeq 2500. A second PCR of roughly 7 to 11 cycles was performed with a sample-barcoded 5' primer and a J-beta primer mix. A template-switch 5' adaptor carrying 12 random nucleotides introduced a unique molecular identifier onto each TCR beta cDNA molecule. At least 2.5 million CDR3-containing paired-end reads were obtained from each sample. All of the RNA was converted into first-strand cDNA using the Mint cDNA synthesis kit, with a TRBC-specific oligonucleotide serving as the primer. Following uracil-DNA glycosylase treatment, all cDNA underwent a first 18-cycle PCR with the universal primers M1SS and BC2_uni_R. The original methods were these. Each sample was normalized by randomly selecting 1 million high-quality reads, each carrying a distinct molecular identifier. Reads with shared molecular identifiers were discarded instead of being binned into consensus sequences. MiTCR, with a Q25 quality threshold and the strictest error-elimination algorithm, was used for CDR3 identification, clonotype clustering and error correction. A nonparametric unseen species model with Euler transformation was used to estimate lower-bound total TCR beta diversity. Using fastp at Q25 and MiXCR, TCRdb reprocessed the public reads and kept productive beta chains. All rows with the same CDR3 protein become a single entry with the most common DNA and genes. TCRdb assigned the V and J calls; the authors' analysis was not used. This sample is represented by over a million distinct CDR3 sequences; 40% to 45% of them were singletons. Together, the top ten hold approximately 17% of the sample.

This clonotype turned up a few times. Its antigen is unknown. Qualities for individual bases were not recorded, and no much larger clone is one base off. Reading from cysteine to phenylalanine, the CDR3 counts 12 amino acids. The read is trimmed to its CDR3 DNA, 36 bases read in frame from base 1. The junction shows trimming of 3 bases on V and 6 bases on J, plus 9 bases between the germline ends. The chain links TRBV12-3 or TRBV12-4 with TRBJ2-7; the D gene is unclear. This clonotype was obtained from a woman aged 60 to 75 in good health. The specimen sequenced was blood. The nucleotides are TGTGCCAGCAGTTTCCCCCCTTCCGAGCAGTACTTC. This gives the protein CASSFPPSEQYF.